Following are 13 T cell receptor beta chains from one sample sequenced in a study of cytomegalovirus exposure and HLA in healthy donors. Profiling relied on immunoSEQ multiplex PCR, and the TCRdb table lists in-frame clones only, not all of them. The sample lists about 200,000 clones; 70% to 85% were seen once. The sample taken for sequencing was PBMCs. The receptors originated from a woman aged 30 to 39 in good health and CMV-seropositive.

The V and J genes are TRBV5-1 and TRBJ2-3; TRBD1 aligns across 10 bases. V lost 3 bases to trimming and J lost 3 bases; unmatched junction nucleotides: 4. The CDR3 totals 15 residues. Germline-derived CDR1 and CDR2 are SGHRS and YFSETQ. DNA of the CDR3: TGCGCCAGCAGCTGGTGGACAGGGGGAACAGATACGCAGTATTTT. Its protein is CASSWWTGGTDTQYF.

This clone was detected only a few times. The gene calls are TRBV2 and TRBJ1-2, with D hard to call. The CDR3 contains 12 residues. Germline V CDR1 and CDR2: SNHLY, FYNNEI. With 6 bases removed from V and 3 bases from J, the gap between germline ends came to 8 bases. The CDR3 is CASRPGDYGYTF. Here the CDR3 DNA reads TGTGCCAGCAGACCCGGTGACTATGGCTACACCTTC.

V is TRBV7-9 and J is TRBJ2-7; 8 bases are shared with TRBD2. The CDR3 length is 11 residues. After removal of 9 bases from V and 7 bases from J, the junction contained 5 bases not matched to a gene. Germline V CDR1 and CDR2: SEHNR, FQNEAQ (reference sequence). CDR3 DNA: TGTGCCAGTTCGACTAGCGCGGAGCAGTACTTC. The encoded protein is CASSTSAEQYF.

The table lists this clone with a count of one. The rearrangement links TRBV27 to TRBJ1-2; maybe TRBD1 (6 bases). Germline V lookup: CDR1 MNHEY, CDR2 SMNVEV (reference sequence). V was cut by 5 bases and J by 1 base, with 20 bases left in between. This CDR3 is built from 17 residues. CDR3 sequence reads: CASSRTWTDPSNYGYTF. Here the CDR3 DNA reads TGTGCCAGCAGTAGAACCTGGACAGACCCTAGTAACTATGGCTACACCTTC.

This clone was seen just once. The chain is built from TRBV5-1 and TRBJ2-2, with D unresolved. The germline V gene encodes CDR1 SGHRS and CDR2 YFSETQ. CDR3 length: 16 amino acids. V was trimmed by 0 bases and J by 0 bases, leaving 9 bases between them. In DNA form, the CDR3 reads TGCGCCAGCAGCTTGGTTGTGGGCACGAACACCGGGGAGCTGTTTTTT. Its protein is CASSLVVGTNTGELFF.

This clone showed up just once. The chain is built from TRBV2 and TRBJ1-2; tentative D call: TRBD1 (6 bases). This CDR3 contains 13 residues. The germline V gene encodes CDR1 SNHLY and CDR2 FYNNEI. The V end was cut by 6 bases, the J end by 8 bases, with 16 bases between. The CDR3 sequence: CASRTLQGLGYTF. In DNA, the CDR3 is TGTGCCAGCAGAACTTTACAGGGTCTCGGCTACACCTTC.

The gene calls are TRBV2 and TRBJ2-5, with 9 positions matching TRBD2. The V segment lost 4 bases and the J segment 4 bases; nucleotides outside the gene matches: 16. Looked up from germline, CDR1 is SNHLY and CDR2 is FYNNEI. This CDR3 region has 18 residues. The CDR3 loop reads CASSGRLAVPIRGETQYF. The DNA for the CDR3 is TGTGCCAGCAGTGGACGACTAGCGGTCCCGATAAGGGGAGAGACCCAGTACTTC.

This chain uses TRBV7-9 with TRBJ1-1; no reliable D call. Trimming stripped 0 bases from V and 2 bases from J, with 7 bases between. CDR3 length: 14 residues. The germline V gene encodes CDR1 SEHNR and CDR2 FQNEAQ (reference sequence). The CDR3 DNA sequence: TGTGCCAGCAGCTTAGCAGGAGAAAACACTGAAGCTTTCTTT. Its protein product is CASSLAGENTEAFF. Combining the CDR3 with reference TRBV7-9 and TRBJ1-1 gives the whole variable domain DTGVSQNPRHKITKRGQNVTFRCDPISEHNRLYWYRQTLGQGPEFLTYFQNEAQLEKSRLLSDRFSAERPKGSFSTLEIQRTEQGDSAMYLCASSLAGENTEAFFGQGTRLTVV.

The count of this clone is one. The chain couples TRBV27 to TRBJ1-2, with D possibly TRBD1 on 5 matching bases. The CDR3 runs to 13 residues. Germline values: CDR1 MNHEY, CDR2 SMNVEV (reference sequence). With 3 bases removed from V and 3 bases from J, the gap between germline ends came to 8 bases. The CDR3 is CASSFDRYYGYTF. Here the CDR3 DNA reads TGTGCCAGCAGTTTTGACAGATACTATGGCTACACCTTC.

This clone came up a few times. The chain recombines TRBV6-5 with TRBJ2-7; 7 positions match TRBD1. The germline V gene has CDR1 MNHEY and CDR2 SVGAGI. V lost 7 bases and J lost 7; bases outside the gene matches: 4. The CDR3 is 11 residues long. The CDR3: CASTRQGEQYF. The DNA of the CDR3 is TGTGCCAGCACCAGACAGGGAGAGCAGTACTTC.

This clone was detected a few times. A read error may account for a junction end that differs from germline. The chain has TRBV29-1 and TRBJ1-5; 10 bases map to TRBD1. Germline CDR1 reads SQVTM; CDR2 reads ANQGSEA. This CDR3 has 13 amino acids. The CDR3 nucleotides are TGCAGCGTTGCGACAGGGGGCAACCAGCCCCAGCATTTT. Residues: CSVATGGNQPQHF.

This chain connects TRBV27 to TRBJ2-1, with 8 bases fitting TRBD2. Trimming took 3 bases from V and 5 from J; bases not matched to a gene: 6. Germline V gene data show CDR1 as MNHEY and CDR2 as SMNVEV (reference sequence). The CDR3 has 15 amino acids. The CDR3 sequence is CASSFGAGVNNEQFF. As DNA, the CDR3 is TGTGCCAGCAGTTTCGGAGCGGGAGTCAACAATGAGCAGTTCTTC.

The chain links TRBV6-1 to TRBJ2-5, with 7 bases aligning to TRBD1. There are 14 residues in the CDR3. In germline, CDR1 is MNHNS, CDR2 SASEGT. The ends lost 5 bases at V and 1 base at J; junction bases unmatched: 4. The DNA for the CDR3 is TGTGCCAGCAGTTTACAGGGGATCCAAGAGACCCAGTACTTC. This translates into CASSLQGIQETQYF.